These 15 T cell receptor beta chains share one sample of origin, sequenced in a study of blood T cell repertoires in COVID-19 (dated by TCRdb to between 2020 and 2021). The library was prepared using the immunoSEQ multiplex PCR assay. TCRdb stores this immuneACCESS table with in-frame sequences only. Part of the clones is absent; in the studies checked, under half of the shortfall reflects unresolved V genes, and no reason is known for the rest. This sample is represented by 150,000 to 200,000 clones; roughly 90% of them were singletons. Roughly 8.1% of the sample is in the top ten clones. Sequences were obtained from PBMCs or T cells enriched from blood (not recorded which). The source of these receptors is a woman younger than 35 who had recovered from COVID-19.

This clone was picked up one time. V and J are TRBV10-3 and TRBJ1-2, with a tentative D call TRBD1 (5 bases). This CDR3 region has 16 residues. Germline assignment: CDR1 ENHRY and CDR2 SYGVKD. V lost 0 bases, J lost 4 bases, and 15 bases lay in between. CDR3 residues: CAISESDFWGVYGYTF. The CDR3 bases are TGTGCCATCAGTGAGTCGGATTTTTGGGGCGTCTATGGCTACACCTTC.

The V and J genes are TRBV30 and TRBJ1-5, with 9 bases identical to TRBD1. Germline-derived CDR1 and CDR2 are GTSNPN and SVGIG (reference sequence). J lost 7 bases, V lost 2 bases, and 12 bases had no gene match. The CDR3 is 16 residues long. Here the CDR3 reads CAWSPRTGAISQPQHF. In nucleotides, the CDR3 is TGTGCCTGGAGTCCCAGGACAGGGGCCATCTCACAGCCCCAGCATTTT.

The V gene is TRBV4-2, the J gene TRBJ2-3, with TRBD2 matching over 7 bases. Trimming took 5 bases from V and 0 from J; bases not matched to a gene: 2. Per the germline V gene, CDR1 is LGHNA and CDR2 is YNFKEQ. The CDR3 runs to 14 residues. CDR3 loop: CASSWGGSTDTQYF. CDR3 nucleotide sequence: TGTGCCAGCAGCTGGGGGGGTAGCACAGATACGCAGTATTTT.

This chain joins TRBV5-4 and TRBJ1-1, with 12 bases matching TRBD1. The length of the CDR3 is 17 residues. Losses at the gene ends were 4 bases for V and 0 bases for J; bases not matched to a gene: 7. Germline V gene data show CDR1 as SGHNT and CDR2 as YYREEE (reference sequence). This CDR3 reads CASSPGTGGALNTEAFF. Here the CDR3 DNA reads TGTGCCAGCAGCCCAGGGACAGGGGGCGCCTTGAACACTGAAGCTTTCTTT.

This clone appeared a single time. This chain links TRBV4-1 with TRBJ2-1; 7 bases are shared with TRBD2. The CDR3 is 16 residues long. Germline CDR1 is MGHRA and CDR2 is YSYEKL. V shed 3 bases, J shed 5 bases, and the junction held 10 bases outside the gene matches. CDR3 protein: CASSQSPGTTHNEQFF. The CDR3 DNA follows: TGCGCCAGCAGCCAGTCCCCCGGGACTACACACAATGAGCAGTTCTTC.

The V call is TRBV4-2, the J call TRBJ1-2; no reliable D call. This CDR3 has 15 amino acids. Germline V lookup: CDR1 LGHNA, CDR2 YNFKEQ. Trimming shortened V by 0 bases and J by 4 bases, and 12 bases separated the two germline ends. The CDR3 DNA reads as TGTGCCAGCAGCCAAGATTGGAGGGTTCGCTATGGCTACACCTTC. It codes for CASSQDWRVRYGYTF.

The CDR3 sequence is CASRGQELSPLHF. The CDR3 nucleotides read TGTGCCAGCAGGGGACAGGAGCTTTCACCCCTCCACTTT. The chain carries TRBV2 and TRBJ1-6; 8 nucleotides align to TRBD1. After removal of 6 bases from V and 9 bases from J, the junction contained 4 bases not matched to a gene. The CDR3 runs 13 residues. Germline assignment: CDR1 SNHLY and CDR2 FYNNEI.

This chain links TRBV3-1 (or the pseudogene TRBV3-2) with TRBJ1-6; the D gene is possibly TRBD1 (6 bases). Trimming removed 0 bases from V and 10 bases from J, with 13 bases in between. Germline V lookup: CDR1 LGHDT, CDR2 YNNKEL (reference sequence). The CDR3 is made up of 15 amino acids. CDR3 region: CASSQENRVGSPLHF. CDR3 bases: TGTGCCAGCAGCCAAGAGAACAGGGTTGGCTCACCCCTCCACTTT.

The sample holds one count of this clone. V is TRBV4-1 and J is TRBJ1-1, with 7 bases fitting TRBD1. Germline V gene sequence: CDR1 MGHRA, CDR2 YSYEKL. The CDR3 is 16 amino acids. Unmatched junction bases numbered 9, after V lost 0 bases and J lost 5 bases. CDR3 nucleotide sequence: TGCGCCAGCAGCCAAGATAGAACAGGGGCGAGAACTGAAGCTTTCTTT. Amino acid sequence: CASSQDRTGARTEAFF.

The rearrangement uses TRBV5-1 and TRBJ2-1; 14 nucleotides match TRBD2. The CDR3 is 17 residues long. CDR1 and CDR2 from the germline V gene are SGHRS and YFSETQ. V dropped 2 bases and J dropped 6; count of bases not matched to a gene: 7. The CDR3 sequence is CASSFPRTSGGRNEQFF. The CDR3, as DNA: TGCGCCAGCAGCTTTCCTAGGACTAGCGGGGGGCGCAATGAGCAGTTCTTC.

The CDR3 protein is CASSMASGNQETQYF. DNA of the CDR3: TGTGCCAGCAGCATGGCCAGCGGGAACCAAGAGACCCAGTACTTC. V and J are TRBV11-2 and TRBJ2-5; the match to TRBD2 covers 7 bases. The trim removed 5 bases at V and 0 bases at J, leaving 6 bases unmatched. The CDR3 consists of 15 residues. Looked up from germline, CDR1 is SGHAT and CDR2 is FQNNGV.

The chain recombines TRBV7-8 with TRBJ1-2, with TRBD1 identical over 8 bases. CDR1 SGHVS and CDR2 FQNEAQ come from the germline V gene. The V gene end was trimmed by 5 bases and the J gene end by 4 bases; junction bases not matched to a gene: 6. The CDR3 has 14 amino acids. In DNA form, the CDR3 reads TGTGCCAGCAGCAACCGGGACAGGTCCTATGGCTACACCTTC. Protein product: CASSNRDRSYGYTF.

The gene calls are TRBV6-1 and TRBJ2-1; 9 bases map to TRBD2. CDR1 is MNHNS and CDR2 is SASEGT in the germline V gene. The CDR3 contains 15 residues. Trimming removed 3 bases from V and 4 bases from J; junction bases left unmatched: 4. The CDR3 region has the DNA TGTGCCAGCAGTGAGATAGCGGGAGCTTACAATGAGCAGTTCTTC. Encoded protein: CASSEIAGAYNEQFF.

This chain links TRBV2 with TRBJ2-7; the D gene is possibly TRBD2 (7 bases). Trimming cost V 6 bases and J 7 bases, with 28 bases left between them. The CDR3 contains 17 residues. Germline-derived CDR1 and CDR2 are SNHLY and FYNNEI. Here the CDR3 reads CASSETTEGGPLPEQYF. The CDR3 DNA follows: TGTGCCAGCAGCGAAACTACTGAGGGGGGGCCGCTGCCGGAGCAGTACTTC.

This clone was counted a single time. The chain recombines TRBV28 with TRBJ1-1, with a weak D call TRBD1 (6 bases). The CDR3 has 15 amino acids. V gave up 0 bases and J gave up 3 bases, with 11 bases separating them. From germline, CDR1 is MDHEN and CDR2 SYDVKM. The CDR3 DNA reads TGTGCCAGCAGTTTATGGGGGGGGGCGGACACTGAAGCTTTCTTT. This codes for CASSLWGGADTEAFF. Drawing the rest from reference TRBV28 and TRBJ1-1, the complete variable domain is DVKVTQSSRYLVKRTGEKVFLECVQDMDHENMFWYRQDPGLGLRLIYFSYDVKMKEKGDIPEGYSVSREKKERFSLILESASTNQTSMYLCASSLWGGADTEAFFGQGTRLTVV.